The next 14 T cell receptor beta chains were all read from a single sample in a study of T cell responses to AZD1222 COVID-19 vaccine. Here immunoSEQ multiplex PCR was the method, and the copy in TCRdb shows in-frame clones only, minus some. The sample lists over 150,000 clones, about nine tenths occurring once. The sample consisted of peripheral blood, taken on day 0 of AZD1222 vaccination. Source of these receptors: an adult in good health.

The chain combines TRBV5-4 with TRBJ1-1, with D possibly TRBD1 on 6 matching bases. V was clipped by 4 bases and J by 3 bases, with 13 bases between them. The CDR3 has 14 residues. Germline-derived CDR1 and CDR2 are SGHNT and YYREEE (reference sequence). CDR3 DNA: TGTGCCAGCAGCGTAGGGGGATTGGACACTGAAGCTTTCTTT. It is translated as CASSVGGLDTEAFF. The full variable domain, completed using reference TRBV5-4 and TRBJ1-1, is ETGVTQSPTHLIKTRGQQVTLRCSSQSGHNTVSWYQQALGQGPQFIFQYYREEENGRGNFPPRFSGLQFPNYSSELNVNALELDDSALYLCASSVGGLDTEAFFGQGTRLTVV.

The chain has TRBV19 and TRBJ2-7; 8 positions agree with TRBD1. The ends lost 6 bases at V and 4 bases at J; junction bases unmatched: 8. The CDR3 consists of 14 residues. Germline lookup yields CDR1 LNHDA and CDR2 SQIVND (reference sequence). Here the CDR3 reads CASRSTGQGYEQYF. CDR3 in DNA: TGTGCCAGTAGAAGCACCGGACAGGGATACGAGCAGTACTTC. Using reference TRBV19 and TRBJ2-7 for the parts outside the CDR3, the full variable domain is DGGITQSPKYLFRKEGQNVTLSCEQNLNHDAMYWYRQDPGQGLRLIYYSQIVNDFQKGDIAEGYSVSREKKESFPLTVTSAQKNPTAFYLCASRSTGQGYEQYFGPGTRLTVT.

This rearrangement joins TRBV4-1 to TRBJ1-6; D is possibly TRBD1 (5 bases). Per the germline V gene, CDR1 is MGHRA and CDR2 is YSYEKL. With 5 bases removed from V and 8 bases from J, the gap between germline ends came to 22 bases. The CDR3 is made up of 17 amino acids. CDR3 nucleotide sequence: TGCGCCAGCAGCTCGCGGGGGGTCAGGGAAAAAGATTCACCCCTCCACTTT. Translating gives CASSSRGVREKDSPLHF.

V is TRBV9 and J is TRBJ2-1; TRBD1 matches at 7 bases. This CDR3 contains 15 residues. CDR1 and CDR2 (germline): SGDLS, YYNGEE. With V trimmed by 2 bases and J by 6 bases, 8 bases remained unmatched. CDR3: CASSVDRDPANEQFF. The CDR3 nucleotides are TGTGCCAGCAGCGTCGACAGGGACCCCGCCAATGAGCAGTTCTTC.

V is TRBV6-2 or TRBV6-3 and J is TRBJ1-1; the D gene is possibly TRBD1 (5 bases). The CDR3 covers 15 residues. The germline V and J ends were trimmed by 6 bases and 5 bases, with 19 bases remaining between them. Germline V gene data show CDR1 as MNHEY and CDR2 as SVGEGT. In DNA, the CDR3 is TGTGCCAGCAGCCCCCACGGGCAGGGTGAGACTGAAGCTTTCTTT. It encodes CASSPHGQGETEAFF.

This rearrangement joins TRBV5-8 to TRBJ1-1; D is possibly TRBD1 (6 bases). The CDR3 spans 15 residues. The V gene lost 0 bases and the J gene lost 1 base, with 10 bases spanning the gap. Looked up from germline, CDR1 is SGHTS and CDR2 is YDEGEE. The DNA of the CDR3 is TGTGCCAGCAGCTTGGCGGGACAAGGGAACACTGAAGCTTTCTTT. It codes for CASSLAGQGNTEAFF.

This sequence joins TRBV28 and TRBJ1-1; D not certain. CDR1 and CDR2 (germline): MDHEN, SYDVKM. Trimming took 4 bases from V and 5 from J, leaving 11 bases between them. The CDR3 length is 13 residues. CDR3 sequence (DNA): TGTGCCAGCAGTTCAAACCCCACTACTGAAGCTTTCTTT. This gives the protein CASSSNPTTEAFF.

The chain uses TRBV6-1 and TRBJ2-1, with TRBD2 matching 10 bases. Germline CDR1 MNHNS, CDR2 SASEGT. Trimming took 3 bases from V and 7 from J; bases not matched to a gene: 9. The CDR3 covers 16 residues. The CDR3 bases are TGTGCCAGCAGTGAGTGGCTAGCGGGGGTTTCTAATGAGCAGTTCTTC. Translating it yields CASSEWLAGVSNEQFF.

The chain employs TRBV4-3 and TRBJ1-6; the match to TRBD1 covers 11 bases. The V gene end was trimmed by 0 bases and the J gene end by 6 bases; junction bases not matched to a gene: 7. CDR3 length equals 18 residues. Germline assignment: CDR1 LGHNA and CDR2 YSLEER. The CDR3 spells CASSQEVGQGAANSPLHF. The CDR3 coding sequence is TGCGCCAGCAGCCAAGAAGTCGGACAGGGGGCAGCTAATTCACCCCTCCACTTT.

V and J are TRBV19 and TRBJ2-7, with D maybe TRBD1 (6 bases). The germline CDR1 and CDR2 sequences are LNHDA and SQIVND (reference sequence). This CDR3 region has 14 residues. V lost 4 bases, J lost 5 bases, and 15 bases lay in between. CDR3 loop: CASSTEPRGNEQYF. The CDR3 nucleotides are TGTGCCAGTAGTACCGAACCGAGGGGGAACGAGCAGTACTTC.

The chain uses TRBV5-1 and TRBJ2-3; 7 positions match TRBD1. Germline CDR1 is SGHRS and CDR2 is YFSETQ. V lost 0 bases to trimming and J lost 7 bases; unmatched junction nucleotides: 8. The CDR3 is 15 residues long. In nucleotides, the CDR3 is TGCGCCAGCAGCTTGGAGGGACAGAAGACAAATACGCAGTATTTT. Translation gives CASSLEGQKTNTQYF.

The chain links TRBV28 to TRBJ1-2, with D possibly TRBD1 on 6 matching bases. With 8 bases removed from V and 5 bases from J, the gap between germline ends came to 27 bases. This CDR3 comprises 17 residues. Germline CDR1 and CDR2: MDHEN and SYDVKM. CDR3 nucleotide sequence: TGTGCCAGCGGGACCCTGACAGGTAGCCCGTTAGAATATGGCTACACCTTC. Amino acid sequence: CASGTLTGSPLEYGYTF.

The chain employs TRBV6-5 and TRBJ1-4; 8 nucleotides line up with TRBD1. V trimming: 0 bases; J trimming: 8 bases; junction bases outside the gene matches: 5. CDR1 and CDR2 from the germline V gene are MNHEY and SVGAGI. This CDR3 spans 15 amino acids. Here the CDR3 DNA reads TGTGCCAGCAGTTACTCGTTGACAGGGGACGAAAAACTGTTTTTT. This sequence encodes CASSYSLTGDEKLFF.

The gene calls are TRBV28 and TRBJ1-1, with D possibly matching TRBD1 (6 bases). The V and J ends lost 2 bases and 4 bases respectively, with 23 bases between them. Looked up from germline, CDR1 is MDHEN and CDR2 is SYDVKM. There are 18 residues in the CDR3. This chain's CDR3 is CASSLLQGLGGKSTEAFF. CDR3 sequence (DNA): TGTGCCAGCAGTTTACTACAGGGACTGGGGGGAAAGAGCACTGAAGCTTTCTTT.